One and the same sample provided the 21 T cell receptor beta chains below, sequenced in a study of T cell clonality in common variable immunodeficiency. Assay: immunoSEQ multiplex PCR; the TCRdb copy retains only in-frame clones and omits some. In total the sample includes some 53,000 clones, none of them seen once. Input material: peripheral blood mononuclear cells. The receptor source for this set is a person aged 18 to 75 in good health.

Ten or more counts support this clone. The read is 3 residues too short to cover the CDR3 end, so that end is filled in from the germline J gene. J is TRBJ2-3 and V is TRBV5-4; D is ambiguous. This CDR3 contains 15 residues. Germline V lookup: CDR1 SGHNT, CDR2 YYREEE (reference sequence). V was cut by 3 bases and J by 2 bases, with 13 bases left in between. This CDR3 reads CASSSGASSTDTQYF. The CDR3 DNA, read in part, is TGTGCCAGCAGCTCCGGTGCGTCCTCCACAGATACG.

At least ten counts were recorded for this clone. From the germline J gene comes the end of the CDR3, since the read stops 3 residues before it. J is TRBJ1-2 and V is TRBV19; the match to TRBD1 covers 7 bases. Germline V lookup: CDR1 LNHDA, CDR2 SQIVND (reference sequence). This CDR3 spans 12 amino acids. The chain's CDR3 is CASSYRGAGYTF. Incomplete CDR3 DNA: TGTGCCAGTAGCTACAGGGGAGCAGGC. The complete variable domain, with remaining parts taken from reference TRBV19 and TRBJ1-2, reads DGGITQSPKYLFRKEGQNVTLSCEQNLNHDAMYWYRQDPGQGLRLIYYSQIVNDFQKGDIAEGYSVSREKKESFPLTVTSAQKNPTAFYLCASSYRGAGYTFGSGTRLTVV.

This clone was detected ten times or more. The DNA ends 3 residues before the CDR3 does, and the rest of the CDR3 is filled in from the germline J gene. The sample holds other DNA sequences that translate to the same CDR3. The chain couples TRBV30 to TRBJ2-3; the D is unclear. The germline V gene encodes CDR1 GTSNPN and CDR2 SVGIG (reference sequence). The length of the CDR3 is 12 residues. Trimming cost V 4 bases and J 1 base, with 6 bases left between them. CDR3 DNA, as far as it was read: TGTGCCTGGACAGGTGGCACAGATACG. Amino acid sequence: CAWTGGTDT. The entire CDR3 sequence reads CAWTGGTDTQYF.

This clone counts as medium-sized. The CDR3 reads CASSQRLAGGTDTQYF. The DNA read from the CDR3 is TGTGCCAGCAGCCAACGCCTAGCGGGAGGCACAGATACG. The J gene is TRBJ2-3, the V gene TRBV4-2, with 10 bases matching TRBD2. The observed sequence ends 3 residues before the CDR3 terminus, with the missing tail filled in from the germline J gene. The germline gives CDR1 LGHNA, CDR2 YNFKEQ. The V and J ends lost 2 bases and 1 base, in that order; junction bases with no gene match: 3. The CDR3 is 16 residues long.

This clone was observed at least ten times. The read stops 3 residues short of the end of the CDR3; the missing end is completed from the germline J gene. This chain connects TRBV10-1 to TRBJ2-2, with D possibly being TRBD2 (6 bases). The germline V gene encodes CDR1 WNHNN and CDR2 SYGVQD (reference sequence). The length of the CDR3 is 14 residues. V lost 4 bases and J 7 bases, leaving 13 bases between the germline ends. The DNA read from the CDR3 is TGCGCCAGCAGTGCCCAGCGGAGGGTCGGGGAG. Its translation is CASSAQRRVGE. The complete CDR3 protein is CASSAQRRVGELFF.

This clone came up many times. CDR3 DNA, as far as it was read: TGTGCCACCAGCAGGAGGACAGGGGATGCAAACATT. It is translated as CATSRRTGDANI. The entire CDR3 protein is CATSRRTGDANIQYF. This rearrangement joins TRBV15 to TRBJ2-4; 9 nucleotides agree with TRBD1. The read falls 3 residues short of the CDR3 end, and the missing part is taken from the germline J gene. The CDR3 loop spans 15 amino acids. The V gene end was trimmed by 3 bases and the J gene end by 6 bases; junction bases not matched to a gene: 6. Germline V gives CDR1 LNHNV, CDR2 YYDKDF (reference sequence).

This clone was seen repeatedly, ten times or more. The missing CDR3 end, 3 residues past where the read stops, is filled in from the germline J gene. The gene calls are TRBV5-4 and TRBJ2-2; 7 bases agree with TRBD1. The CDR3 is 15 amino acids. V lost 3 bases, J lost 5 bases, and 7 bases stayed unmatched. Germline V gene data show CDR1 as SGHNT and CDR2 as YYREEE (reference sequence). CDR3 DNA (partial): TGTGCCAGCAGCTCAGCTGACAGGGCAACCGGGGAG. This sequence encodes CASSSADRATGE. The whole CDR3 is CASSSADRATGELFF.

This clone has at least ten counts. This chain's CDR3 is CASSTQGGNQPQHF. The CDR3 bases that were read are TGTGCCAGTAGTACCCAGGGTGGTAATCAGCCC. J is TRBJ1-5 and V is TRBV19, with D tentatively TRBD1 (5 bases). The read finishes 3 residues shy of the CDR3 end, and the germline J gene is used to complete it. This CDR3 region has 14 residues. V lost 4 bases, J lost 4 bases, and 11 bases lay in between. Per germline, CDR1 LNHDA and CDR2 SQIVND (reference sequence).

In this sample, this clone turned up many times. The read terminates 3 residues before the CDR3 end, so the remaining end is supplied by the germline J gene. V is TRBV5-6 and J is TRBJ2-1; 10 bases agree with TRBD2. Per the germline V gene, CDR1 is SGHDT and CDR2 is YYEEEE. V was pared by 4 bases and J by 9 bases, with 1 base of the junction left unmatched. The CDR3 has 12 amino acids. CDR3 sequence: CASSRTSGEQFF. The CDR3 bases that were read are TGTGCCAGCAGCAGGACTAGCGGTGAG.

This clone was detected a few times. The read terminates 3 residues ahead of where the CDR3 ends, so the germline J gene completes it. This chain connects TRBV5-6 to TRBJ2-3; 9 nucleotides agree with TRBD2. CDR1 is SGHDT, CDR2 YYEEEE, per germline. The CDR3 loop spans 15 amino acids. CDR3 sequence: CASSLRGGVGETQYF. CDR3 DNA, as far as it was read: TGTGCCAGCAGCCTCCGCGGGGGGGTCGGGGAGACG.

There are many counts of this clone. The read comes to an end 3 residues before the CDR3 does, leaving the germline J gene to fill in the end. The chain employs TRBV20-1 and TRBJ2-1, with 10 bases matching TRBD2. The CDR3 is 18 amino acids. Germline assignment: CDR1 DFQATT and CDR2 SNEGSKA (reference sequence). V gave up 3 bases and J gave up 3 bases; unmatched junction bases: 14. The part of the CDR3 DNA that was read is TGCAGTGCTAGCCAGTATTTGGGTAAGCGGGAGGGCTACAATGAG. Protein sequence: CSASQYLGKREGYNE. The whole CDR3 protein reads CSASQYLGKREGYNEQFF.

This clone showed up many times. Read data end 3 residues before the CDR3 end; the end is taken from the germline J gene. The rearrangement links TRBV5-5 to TRBJ2-1; D possibly corresponds to TRBD2 (5 bases). V dropped 1 base and J dropped 1 base, with 9 bases sitting between them. The germline gives CDR1 SGHKS, CDR2 YYEKEE (reference sequence). This CDR3 has 15 amino acids. The CDR3 bases that were read are TGTGCCAGCAGCTTGACCGGCGGGTCCTACAATGAG. This encodes CASSLTGGSYNE. The entire CDR3 reads CASSLTGGSYNEQFF.

This clone was counted ten times or more. The read stops 3 residues short of the end of the CDR3; the missing end is completed from the germline J gene. The genes are TRBV16 and TRBJ2-2; D is possibly TRBD1 (5 bases). This CDR3 contains 15 residues. Trimming removed 4 bases at V and 1 base at J, with 10 bases between. CDR1 KGHSY and CDR2 FQNENV come from the germline V gene. Incomplete CDR3 DNA: TGTGCCAGCAGCCCCGACAGTTTGAACACCGGGGAG. It yields the protein CASSPDSLNTGE. The entire CDR3 protein is CASSPDSLNTGELFF.

This clone was detected ten times or more. The CDR3 goes on 3 residues after the read ends, and that part is filled in from the germline J gene. The rearrangement links TRBV5-6 to TRBJ2-3; 11 bases align to TRBD1. Germline trimming cut 2 bases from V and 5 bases from J; bases unmatched to any gene: 1. CDR3 length: 14 residues. CDR1 SGHDT and CDR2 YYEEEE come from the germline V gene. The CDR3 sequence: CASSFGTGGDTQYF. The CDR3 DNA, read in part, is TGTGCCAGCAGCTTTGGGACAGGGGGAGATACG.

This clone came up many times. The sequenced fragment ends 3 residues before the CDR3 boundary, so the rest is inferred from the germline J gene. This chain joins TRBV6-2 or TRBV6-3 and TRBJ2-7, with 8 bases lining up with TRBD2. V dropped 2 bases and J dropped 4; count of bases not matched to a gene: 1. CDR1 is MNHEY and CDR2 is SVGEGT in the germline V gene. The CDR3 sequence is 13 residues long. The sequenced CDR3 bases are TGTGCCAGCAGTTACGGACTAGCTTACGAG. Protein product: CASSYGLAYE. The entire CDR3 sequence reads CASSYGLAYEQYF.

This clone appeared many times. The read stops 3 residues short of the end of the CDR3; the missing end is completed from the germline J gene. This chain joins TRBV5-4 and TRBJ2-1; TRBD1 matches at 10 bases. V was pared by 4 bases and J by 4 bases, with 2 bases of the junction left unmatched. Germline V gene data show CDR1 as SGHNT and CDR2 as YYREEE (reference sequence). The CDR3 sequence is 14 residues long. CDR3: CASSGDRGYNEQFF. The sequenced part of the CDR3 DNA is TGTGCCAGCAGCGGGGACAGGGGTTACAATGAG.

This clone was observed a few times. The CDR3 end falls 3 residues outside the read, so it is completed with the germline J gene. V gene TRBV7-9 combines with J gene TRBJ1-1, with a tentative D call TRBD1 (5 bases). V dropped 0 bases and J dropped 6 bases, with 8 bases sitting between them. Germline V gene lookup returns CDR1 SEHNR and CDR2 FQNEAQ (reference sequence). This CDR3 has 13 residues. CDR3 amino acids: CASSLALQAEAFF. The CDR3 bases that were read are TGTGCCAGCAGCTTAGCTCTACAGGCTGAA.

This clone was detected a few times. The CDR3 goes on 3 residues after the read ends, and that part is filled in from the germline J gene. The chain uses TRBV19 and TRBJ2-3, with TRBD2 identical over 7 bases. This CDR3 is 14 amino acids long. Germline CDR1 is LNHDA and CDR2 is SQIVND (reference sequence). The CDR3 region is CLGPVSREGETQYF. The CDR3 DNA, read in part, is TGTTTAGGGCCCGTGAGCAGGGAGGGCGAGACG.

This clone was counted between two and nine times. Read sequence stops 3 residues before the CDR3 end, and the germline J gene provides the missing end. This chain uses TRBV2 with TRBJ2-3; 10 nucleotides align to TRBD2. This CDR3 contains 17 residues. Germline CDR1 and CDR2: SNHLY and FYNNEI. J was trimmed by 4 bases and V by 6 bases; bases with no gene match: 13. CDR3 in amino acids: CASRASSGRRGADTQYF. Incomplete CDR3 DNA: TGTGCCAGCAGGGCCAGTAGCGGGAGGCGGGGCGCAGATACG. Full variable domain (remainder filled in from reference TRBV2 and TRBJ2-3): EPEVTQTPSHQVTQMGQEVILRCVPISNHLYFYWYRQILGQKVEFLVSFYNNEISEKSEIFDDQFSVERPDGSNFTLKIRSTKLEDSAMYFCASRASSGRRGADTQYFGPGTRLTVL.

This clone was seen repeatedly, ten times or more. The read terminates 3 residues ahead of where the CDR3 ends, so the germline J gene completes it. The chain combines TRBV20-1 with TRBJ2-1; D might be TRBD2 (5 bases). CDR1 and CDR2 (germline): DFQATT, SNEGSKA (reference sequence). The CDR3 is 14 residues long. Trimming pared 3 bases from V and 1 base from J, leaving 10 bases between. The part of the CDR3 DNA that was read is TGCAGTGCTAGTGTCGGACTTTCCTACAATGAG. The encoded protein is CSASVGLSYNE. Given in full, the CDR3 is CSASVGLSYNEQFF.

This clone occurred many times. The CDR3 end is not reached by the read, which stops 3 residues before it; the germline J gene fills it in. The chain joins TRBV6-2 or TRBV6-3 to TRBJ2-1, with no clear D. Trimming took off 7 bases at V and 6 bases at J, with 16 bases between the two ends. This CDR3 contains 14 residues. Germline loops: CDR1 MNHEY, CDR2 SVGEGT. The sequenced part of the CDR3 DNA is TGTGCCAGCACTATTACTCGAATTGGCAATGAG. It codes for CASTITRIGNE. The CDR3 as a whole reads CASTITRIGNEQFF.